This T cell receptor (beta chain) came from a study of blood T cell repertoires in COVID-19. This table comes from immunoSEQ multiplex PCR, and its TCRdb copy is limited to in-frame clones, with some not included. The table records 300,000 or so clones, about 87% of them present only once. This clone was counted many times. The source of this sequence is a woman between 40 and 55 years old with acute or convalescent COVID-19. The sequencing sample was made of peripheral blood.

Here the CDR3 reads CASRLPAGANYGYTF. DNA of the CDR3: TGTGCCAGTCGCCTACCCGCCGGAGCTAACTATGGCTACACCTTC. The chain carries TRBV19 and TRBJ1-2; no definite D call. This CDR3 is 15 amino acids long. The V gene's germline CDR1 is LNHDA and CDR2 SQIVND (reference sequence). Trimming shortened V by 8 bases and J by 0 bases, and 16 bases separated the two germline ends. Full variable domain (remainder filled in from reference TRBV19 and TRBJ1-2): DGGITQSPKYLFRKEGQNVTLSCEQNLNHDAMYWYRQDPGQGLRLIYYSQIVNDFQKGDIAEGYSVSREKKESFPLTVTSAQKNPTAFYLCASRLPAGANYGYTFGSGTRLTVV.